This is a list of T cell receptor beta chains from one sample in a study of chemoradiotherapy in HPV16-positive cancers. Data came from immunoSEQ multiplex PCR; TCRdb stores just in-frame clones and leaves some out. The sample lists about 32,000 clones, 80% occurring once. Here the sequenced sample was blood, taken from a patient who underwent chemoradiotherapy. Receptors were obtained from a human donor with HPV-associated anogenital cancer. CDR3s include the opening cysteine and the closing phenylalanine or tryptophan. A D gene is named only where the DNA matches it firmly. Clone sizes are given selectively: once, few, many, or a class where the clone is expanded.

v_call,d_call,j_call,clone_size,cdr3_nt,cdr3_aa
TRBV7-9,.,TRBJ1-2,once,TGTGCCAGCAGCTTAGTAGACCGTACTAACTATGGCTACACCTTC,CASSLVDRTNYGYTF
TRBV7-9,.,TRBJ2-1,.,TGTGCCAGCAGCGTATGGGACTTAGCCCGAGGGGGGGAGCAGTTCTTC,CASSVWDLARGGEQFF
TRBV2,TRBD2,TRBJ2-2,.,TGTGCCAGCAGTAAACTAGCGGGGGCGAACACCGGGGAGCTGTTTTTT,CASSKLAGANTGELFF
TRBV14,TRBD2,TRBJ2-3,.,TGTGCCAGCAGCACTCGCCGACTAGCGGGGGGGCCAGATACGCAGTATTTT,CASSTRRLAGGPDTQYF
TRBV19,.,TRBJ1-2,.,TGTGCCACCCAGGGATACCTCTATGGCTACACCTTC,CATQGYLYGYTF
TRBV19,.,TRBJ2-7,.,TGTGCCAGTAGTGAAGGGAAATACGAGCAGTACTTC,CASSEGKYEQYF
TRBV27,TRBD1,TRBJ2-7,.,TGTGCCAGCAGTTTATCTGGGACAGGGGGCGGGCAGTACTTC,CASSLSGTGGGQYF
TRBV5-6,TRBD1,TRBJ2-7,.,TGTGCCAGCAGCTTTTCGACAGGGGGCTTGTCGCAGTACTTC,CASSFSTGGLSQYF
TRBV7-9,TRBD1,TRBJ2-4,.,TGTGCCAGCAGCCGAGGACAGGGAAACATTCAGTACTTC,CASSRGQGNIQYF
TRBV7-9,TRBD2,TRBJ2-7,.,TGTGCCAGCAGCTTCAGGGGAGTAGCGGGGACCCCCTACGAGCAGTACTTC,CASSFRGVAGTPYEQYF
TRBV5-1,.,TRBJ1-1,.,TGCGCCAGCAGCTTCGCGGGGGGGCGAAACACTGAAGCTTTCTTT,CASSFAGGRNTEAFF